A single sample gave rise to the 20 T cell receptor beta chains below, sequenced in a study of CD8 T cells in Susac syndrome. Reverse transcription of about 0.5 to 1 ug RNA used random hexamers. MiXCR, applied by TCRdb to the immunoSEQ multiplex PCR reads, yields one record per CDR3 protein. The data contain roughly 100,000 distinct CDR3 sequences, roughly 94% of them singletons. Sequencing was performed on CD4+ T cells from PBMCs. The receptors were gathered from a human donor with Susac syndrome.

The chain links TRBV7-8 to TRBJ2-1, with 8 positions matching TRBD1. Unmatched junction bases numbered 19, after V lost 6 bases and J lost 9 bases. CDR1 SGHVS and CDR2 FQNEAQ come from the germline V gene. This CDR3 has 17 amino acids. The CDR3 region has the DNA TGTGCCAGCAGTCAAAGGACAGGGACGAGTTTGATGGGTGAGCAGTTCTTC. Protein: CASSQRTGTSLMGEQFF.

The chain joins TRBV5-6 to TRBJ2-7; D unclear. The V gene's germline CDR1 is SGHDT and CDR2 YYEEEE. The CDR3 contains 15 residues. With 4 bases removed from V and 5 bases from J, the gap between germline ends came to 19 bases. The CDR3 here is CASSGTATPRHEQYF. As DNA, the CDR3 is TGTGCCAGCAGCGGAACTGCTACCCCGCGCCACGAGCAGTACTTC.

The chain employs TRBV7-2 and TRBJ2-6; D might be TRBD2 (6 bases). CDR1 is SGHTA, CDR2 FQGNSA, per germline. V lost 5 bases, J lost 4 bases, and 12 bases lay in between. The CDR3 consists of 15 residues. Written as DNA, the CDR3 is TGTGCCAGCAGCCCCGCGGGACGAGGGGCCAACGTCCTGACTTTC. This translates into CASSPAGRGANVLTF.

CDR3 loop: CASSPNMVGFYGYTF. The DNA for the CDR3 is TGTGCCAGCAGCCCTAATATGGTGGGTTTTTATGGCTACACCTTC. The genes are TRBV7-9 and TRBJ1-2; D gene unclear. CDR3 length: 15 residues. Trimming took off 5 bases at V and 5 bases at J, with 18 bases between the two ends. The germline V gene has CDR1 SEHNR and CDR2 FQNEAQ (reference sequence).

About this clonotype: The junction and the germline gene differ at one end; a read error may be behind it. The rearrangement uses TRBV20-1 and TRBJ2-7, with 14 nucleotides matching TRBD2. The germline V gene encodes CDR1 DFQATT and CDR2 SNEGSKA (reference sequence). CDR3 length: 16 amino acids. CDR3 region: CSAGLAGGTTSSEQYF. The CDR3 region has the DNA TGCAGTGCTGGACTAGCGGGGGGCACTACCTCCTCCGAGCAGTACTTC.

The genes are TRBV6-5 and TRBJ2-7, with D perhaps given as TRBD1 or TRBD2 (5 bases each). The CDR3 has 15 residues. V was trimmed by 4 bases and J by 0 bases, leaving 13 bases between them. In germline, CDR1 is MNHEY, CDR2 SVGAGI. CDR3 coding DNA: TGTGCCAGCAGTTTTGGGTGGGACGACTCCTACGAGCAGTACTTC. It yields the protein CASSFGWDDSYEQYF.

V usage is TRBV6-5 and J usage is TRBJ2-7; the D call may be TRBD1 or TRBD2 (5 bases each). The CDR3 contains 15 residues. Trimming stripped 2 bases from V and 1 base from J, with 12 bases between. Per the germline V gene, CDR1 is MNHEY and CDR2 is SVGAGI. The CDR3 loop reads CASSYAPGRSYEQYF. The CDR3 nucleotides read TGTGCCAGCAGTTACGCCCCGGGACGGTCCTACGAGCAGTACTTC.

This clonotype was recorded only once. The chain has TRBV20-1 and TRBJ2-5; D not resolved. Germline V gives CDR1 DFQATT, CDR2 SNEGSKA (reference sequence). V lost 5 bases and J lost 2, with 6 bases in between. The CDR3 length is 11 residues. CDR3 amino acids: CSAPLQETQYF. The CDR3 DNA reads TGCAGTGCTCCCTTACAAGAGACCCAGTACTTC.

The rearrangement uses TRBV10-3 and TRBJ1-5, with TRBD1 identical over 12 bases. V was clipped by 4 bases and J by 3 bases; unmatched bases: 1. Germline V gives CDR1 ENHRY, CDR2 SYGVKD. The CDR3 sequence is 15 residues long. The CDR3 nucleotides are TGTGCCATCAGTGTGGGACAGGGGGCCAATCAGCCCCAGCATTTT. Its protein is CAISVGQGANQPQHF.

The gene calls are TRBV5-4 and TRBJ2-7; D possibly uses TRBD1 or TRBD2 (5 bases each). The V end lost 0 bases, the J end lost 3 bases, and 19 bases lay between the germline ends. CDR1 SGHNT and CDR2 YYREEE come from the germline V gene (reference sequence). CDR3 length equals 17 residues. The CDR3 region is CASSLAYAGAGDYEQYF. In DNA, the CDR3 is TGTGCCAGCAGCTTGGCCTACGCCGGGGCAGGAGACTACGAGCAGTACTTC. Full variable domain (outside the CDR3, taken from reference TRBV5-4 and TRBJ2-7): ETGVTQSPTHLIKTRGQQVTLRCSSQSGHNTVSWYQQALGQGPQFIFQYYREEENGRGNFPPRFSGLQFPNYSSELNVNALELDDSALYLCASSLAYAGAGDYEQYFGPGTRLTVT.

The rearrangement links TRBV20-1 to TRBJ2-7; 10 bases agree with TRBD1. V dropped 4 bases and J dropped 4; count of bases not matched to a gene: 4. The CDR3 is 13 residues long. Germline V CDR1 and CDR2: DFQATT, SNEGSKA (reference sequence). CDR3 coding DNA: TGCAGTGCTACGGGACAGGGGTTTTACGAGCAGTACTTC. Protein product: CSATGQGFYEQYF.

V usage is TRBV29-1 and J usage is TRBJ1-1; D possibly corresponds to TRBD1 (6 bases). V was pared by 7 bases and J by 3 bases, with 18 bases between. The V gene's germline CDR1 is SQVTM and CDR2 ANQGSEA. CDR3 size: 14 residues. This chain's CDR3 is CSAVQGNSDTEAFF. The CDR3 nucleotides read TGCAGCGCAGTACAGGGAAATAGCGACACTGAAGCTTTCTTT.

This clonotype was seen more than once but under ten times. J is TRBJ1-1 and V is TRBV12-3 or TRBV12-4; tentatively, D is TRBD1 (6 bases). CDR3 length: 12 amino acids. The V and J ends lost 3 bases and 9 bases respectively, with 11 bases between them. CDR3 sequence reads: CASSLGARKAFF. DNA for the CDR3: TGTGCCAGCAGTTTGGGGGCGCGGAAAGCTTTCTTT.

The rearrangement links TRBV20-1 to TRBJ2-7, with 9 positions matching TRBD1. From germline, CDR1 is DFQATT and CDR2 SNEGSKA (reference sequence). The V segment lost 6 bases and the J segment 5 bases; nucleotides outside the gene matches: 8. This CDR3 spans 13 amino acids. The CDR3 here is CSAQGQGLDEQYF. The DNA for the CDR3 is TGCAGTGCCCAGGGACAGGGCCTTGACGAGCAGTACTTC.

The chain uses TRBV27 and TRBJ2-1, with D possibly being TRBD2 (6 bases). The germline gives CDR1 MNHEY, CDR2 SMNVEV (reference sequence). The CDR3 covers 14 residues. The V end lost 6 bases, the J end lost 1 base, and 10 bases lay between the germline ends. CDR3 bases: TGTGCCAGCAGACCGGGGACTTCCTACAATGAGCAGTTCTTC. It codes for CASRPGTSYNEQFF.

The rearrangement uses TRBV24-1 and TRBJ1-5, with unresolved D. CDR3 length equals 15 residues. Trimming took 0 bases from V and 5 from J, leaving 10 bases between them. In germline, CDR1 is KGHDR, CDR2 SFDVKD. CDR3 nucleotides: TGTGCCACCAGTGATTTGCGTAGTCAATATCAGCCCCAGCATTTT. Translating gives CATSDLRSQYQPQHF.

DNA for the CDR3: TGTGCCAGCGGCCAACTCACTGAAGCTTTCTTT. It translates to CASGQLTEAFF. This rearrangement joins TRBV12-3 or TRBV12-4 to TRBJ1-1; no firm D call. The CDR3 consists of 11 residues. Deletions cut 8 bases from V and 4 bases from J, with 8 bases between.

This chain uses TRBV12-5 with TRBJ2-6; D gene ambiguous. The V end was cut by 3 bases, the J end by 1 base, with 7 bases between. The CDR3 loop spans 15 amino acids. Germline V lookup: CDR1 LGHNT, CDR2 FRNRAP. The CDR3 bases are TGTGCTAGTGGTTTATTTGAGTCTGGGGCCAACGTCCTGACTTTC. Translating gives CASGLFESGANVLTF.

The V call is TRBV19, the J call TRBJ2-6; 10 bases align to TRBD1. The germline V gene has CDR1 LNHDA and CDR2 SQIVND (reference sequence). With V trimmed by 5 bases and J by 0 bases, 7 bases remained unmatched. This CDR3 region has 18 residues. CDR3: CASSGRGTGVSGANVLTF. For the CDR3, the DNA is TGTGCCAGTAGTGGCCGGGGGACAGGGGTCTCTGGGGCCAACGTCCTGACTTTC.

The chain links TRBV7-3 to TRBJ2-1; no definite D call. The CDR3 runs to 12 residues. The ends were cut back, 5 bases at V and 9 bases at J, with 11 bases in the middle. Per germline, CDR1 SGHTA and CDR2 FQGTGA. CDR3: CASSRYSGEQFF. CDR3 DNA sequence: TGTGCCAGCAGCCGGTATTCGGGTGAGCAGTTCTTC.